The 30 T cell receptor beta chains presented below share a single source sample, sequenced in a study of cytomegalovirus exposure and HLA in healthy donors. PCR amplification relied on 60 Vbeta primers (plus 13 Jbeta primers). Produced via immunoSEQ multiplex PCR; TCRdb's table is partial and in-frame only. This repertoire includes 150,000 to 200,000 clones. Sequencing was done on a sample of PBMCs. The origin of the receptors is a man aged 30 to 45 in good health and CMV-seronegative.

The rearrangement links TRBV18 to TRBJ2-7; 8 nucleotides match TRBD1. V dropped 3 bases and J dropped 2; count of bases not matched to a gene: 6. Germline CDR1 is KGHSH and CDR2 is LQKENI. The CDR3 contains 15 residues. CDR3 region: CASSPVLTGAYEQYF. For the CDR3, the DNA is TGTGCCAGCTCACCGGTACTGACAGGGGCCTACGAGCAGTACTTC.

Note on this clone: One end of the junction fails to match germline, which may point to a read error. This rearrangement joins TRBV7-9 to TRBJ1-1; D gene uncertain. The CDR3 is 14 amino acids. Per the germline V gene, CDR1 is SEHNR and CDR2 is FQNEAQ (reference sequence). CDR3 protein: CASILGGENTKAFF. The CDR3 nucleotides read TGTGCCAGCATACTCGGCGGGGAGAACACTAAAGCTTTCTTT.

Concerning this clone itself: Within the sample, other DNA sequences also encode this same CDR3. The chain carries TRBV6-4 and TRBJ2-2; 10 positions agree with TRBD2. Unmatched junction bases numbered 1, after V lost 6 bases and J lost 3 bases. Germline CDR1 reads MRHNA; CDR2 reads SNTAGT. The CDR3 runs 14 residues. The CDR3 here is CASSTSGDTGELFF. DNA of the CDR3: TGTGCCAGCAGCACTAGCGGGGACACCGGGGAGCTGTTTTTT.

The genes are TRBV27 and TRBJ2-7; tentative D call: TRBD1 (6 bases). The CDR3 is 15 amino acids. The V gene lost 6 bases and the J gene lost 0 bases, with 15 bases spanning the gap. Germline loops: CDR1 MNHEY, CDR2 SMNVEV (reference sequence). The CDR3 sequence: CASRLNGQSSYEQYF. DNA of the CDR3: TGTGCCAGCAGATTAAACGGACAGAGCTCCTACGAGCAGTACTTC.

CDR3 coding DNA: TGTGCCAGCAGCTACAGGCGTAACACTGAAGCTTTCTTT. This translates into CASSYRRNTEAFF. V is TRBV14 and J is TRBJ1-1, with a possible D match to TRBD1 (5 bases). The V end lost 5 bases, the J end lost 2 bases, and 9 bases lay between the germline ends. CDR3 length: 13 residues. Germline CDR1 and CDR2: SGHDN and FVKESK. Based on the CDR3 plus reference TRBV14 and TRBJ1-1, the full variable domain is EAGVTQFPSHSVIEKGQTVTLRCDPISGHDNLYWYRRVMGKEIKFLLHFVKESKQDESGMPNNRFLAERTGGTYSTLKVQPAELEDSGVYFCASSYRRNTEAFFGQGTRLTVV.

The chain carries TRBV5-1 and TRBJ2-5; TRBD2 agrees at 15 bases. The better agreement between TRBJ2-7 and the DNA end casts doubt on the J call. The V gene's germline CDR1 is SGHRS and CDR2 YFSETQ. This CDR3 spans 17 amino acids. CDR3: CASSPGLAGGISYEQYF. The CDR3 DNA follows: TGCGCCAGCAGTCCCGGACTAGCGGGAGGGATCTCCTACGAGCAGTACTTC.

V is TRBV2 and J is TRBJ2-2; D possibly corresponds to TRBD2 (5 bases). The CDR3 is 13 amino acids. V gave up 8 bases and J gave up 5 bases, with 12 bases separating them. CDR1 is SNHLY, CDR2 FYNNEI, per germline. Here the CDR3 DNA reads TGTGCCAGCTTTATTGGGGAGACCGGGGAGCTGTTTTTT. Translation gives CASFIGETGELFF. Variable domain in full (rest from reference TRBV2 and TRBJ2-2): EPEVTQTPSHQVTQMGQEVILRCVPISNHLYFYWYRQILGQKVEFLVSFYNNEISEKSEIFDDQFSVERPDGSNFTLKIRSTKLEDSAMYFCASFIGETGELFFGEGSRLTVL.

The V call is TRBV19, the J call TRBJ2-1; TRBD2 matches at 8 bases. The CDR3 runs 15 residues. Germline trimming cut 2 bases from V and 6 bases from J; bases unmatched to any gene: 6. In germline, CDR1 is LNHDA, CDR2 SQIVND (reference sequence). CDR3 nucleotide sequence: TGTGCCAGTAGTATAAGAACTAGCGGCTTCAATGAGCAGTTCTTC. It yields the protein CASSIRTSGFNEQFF.

This chain connects TRBV7-6 to TRBJ2-1; tentative D call: TRBD2 (6 bases). Trimming stripped 1 base from V and 8 bases from J, with 12 bases between. CDR3 length equals 14 residues. From germline, CDR1 is SGHVS and CDR2 FNYEAQ. CDR3 region: CASSLDLASDEQFF. Written as DNA, the CDR3 is TGTGCCAGCAGCTTAGACCTAGCGTCAGATGAGCAGTTCTTC.

V is TRBV29-1 and J is TRBJ2-7; 10 bases map to TRBD2. The J call may be faulty, since TRBJ2-1 better matches the DNA end. The germline V gene encodes CDR1 SQVTM and CDR2 ANQGSEA. The CDR3 length is 13 residues. This CDR3 is CSVGTSDYNEQFF. The CDR3 DNA follows: TGCAGCGTGGGGACTAGCGACTACAATGAGCAGTTCTTC.

The J gene is TRBJ2-1, the V gene TRBV14; TRBD2 matches at 12 bases. This CDR3 is built from 17 residues. Germline loops: CDR1 SGHDN, CDR2 FVKESK. Trimming removed 0 bases from V and 10 bases from J; junction bases left unmatched: 10. CDR3 sequence reads: CASSQDRKTSGSREQFF. The CDR3, as DNA: TGTGCCAGCAGCCAAGATAGAAAGACTAGCGGGAGCCGGGAGCAGTTCTTC.

The chain recombines TRBV5-6 with TRBJ2-7, with 10 positions matching TRBD2. V lost 1 base to trimming and J lost 4 bases; unmatched junction nucleotides: 5. Germline V CDR1 and CDR2: SGHDT, YYEEEE. The CDR3 length is 15 residues. The CDR3 reads CASSLNLAGVYEQYF. The CDR3 DNA reads TGTGCCAGCAGCTTGAATCTAGCGGGAGTATACGAGCAGTACTTC.

The chain joins TRBV10-3 to TRBJ2-1; D not certain. The V gene's germline CDR1 is ENHRY and CDR2 SYGVKD. Trimming stripped 3 bases from V and 4 bases from J, with 13 bases between. The CDR3 runs to 15 residues. CDR3 coding DNA: TGTGCCATCAGTGAAAAGAGAGGAACTTACAATGAGCAGTTCTTC. Translating gives CAISEKRGTYNEQFF.

The rearrangement links TRBV14 to TRBJ1-1; perhaps TRBD1 as D (5 bases). V was cut by 5 bases and J by 0 bases, with 10 bases left in between. The CDR3 has 14 amino acids. Germline V gene lookup returns CDR1 SGHDN and CDR2 FVKESK. CDR3 residues: CASSFLTVNTEAFF. The CDR3 DNA reads TGTGCCAGCAGCTTTTTGACAGTGAACACTGAAGCTTTCTTT.

The chain has TRBV5-1 and TRBJ1-1; D gene uncertain. The CDR3 has 15 amino acids. Between the trimmed V and J ends, which lost 0 bases and 1 base, there was a span of 10 bases. Germline loops: CDR1 SGHRS, CDR2 YFSETQ. CDR3: CASSLAVARNTEAFF. The CDR3 DNA reads as TGCGCCAGCAGCTTGGCCGTTGCCAGGAACACTGAAGCTTTCTTT. Combining the CDR3 with reference TRBV5-1 and TRBJ1-1 gives the whole variable domain KAGVTQTPRYLIKTRGQQVTLSCSPISGHRSVSWYQQTPGQGLQFLFEYFSETQRNKGNFPGRFSGRQFSNSRSEMNVSTLELGDSALYLCASSLAVARNTEAFFGQGTRLTVV.

The chain has TRBV11-2 and TRBJ2-7; TRBD1 agrees at 9 bases. J lost 7 bases, V lost 4 bases, and 11 bases had no gene match. Germline lookup yields CDR1 SGHAT and CDR2 FQNNGV. CDR3 length: 15 residues. CDR3 protein: CASSSMAETGGEQYF. DNA for the CDR3: TGTGCCAGCAGCTCAATGGCGGAGACAGGGGGGGAGCAGTACTTC.

The chain has TRBV27 and TRBJ1-2; no clear D gene. Between the trimmed V and J ends, which lost 1 base and 8 bases, there was a span of 14 bases. Germline-derived CDR1 and CDR2 are MNHEY and SMNVEV (reference sequence). This CDR3 spans 14 amino acids. Here the CDR3 reads CASSLYEKSGGYTF. The CDR3 DNA sequence: TGTGCCAGCAGTTTATATGAGAAATCGGGGGGCTACACCTTC.

The chain couples TRBV27 to TRBJ1-4; 8 bases are shared with TRBD1. The V gene's germline CDR1 is MNHEY and CDR2 SMNVEV (reference sequence). The CDR3 covers 15 residues. The J segment lost 4 bases and the V segment lost 5 bases, leaving 6 bases of the junction unmatched. The CDR3 DNA reads TGTGCCAGCAGTACCCCAGGGGGCGATAATGAAAAACTGTTTTTT. It is translated as CASSTPGGDNEKLFF.

The V gene is TRBV5-1, the J gene TRBJ2-3; 9 nucleotides agree with TRBD2. Germline CDR1 and CDR2: SGHRS and YFSETQ. This CDR3 is built from 16 residues. J was trimmed by 3 bases and V by 1 base; bases with no gene match: 6. This CDR3 is CASSLFAGGGTDTQYF. In nucleotides, the CDR3 is TGCGCCAGCAGCTTGTTTGCGGGAGGGGGTACAGATACGCAGTATTTT. Full variable domain (rest looked up from reference TRBV5-1 and TRBJ2-3): KAGVTQTPRYLIKTRGQQVTLSCSPISGHRSVSWYQQTPGQGLQFLFEYFSETQRNKGNFPGRFSGRQFSNSRSEMNVSTLELGDSALYLCASSLFAGGGTDTQYFGPGTRLTVL.

This sequence joins TRBV6-1 and TRBJ1-1, with TRBD1 as a possible D gene (6 bases). This CDR3 contains 13 residues. From germline, CDR1 is MNHNS and CDR2 SASEGT. Trimming left V 4 bases short and J 4 bases short, with 10 bases between. This CDR3 reads CASSVTGSTEAFF. The CDR3 DNA is TGTGCCAGCAGTGTTACAGGGAGCACTGAAGCTTTCTTT.

The V call is TRBV19, the J call TRBJ1-1; D is uncertain. The germline CDR1 and CDR2 sequences are LNHDA and SQIVND (reference sequence). The CDR3 runs 12 residues. V dropped 5 bases and J dropped 1 base, with 5 bases sitting between them. This chain's CDR3 is CASSPRNTEAFF. CDR3 DNA sequence: TGTGCCAGTAGTCCTAGGAACACTGAAGCTTTCTTT.

CDR3 nucleotide sequence: TGTGCCAGCAGTGACTTTAGCGGGAGTAGGTACAATGAGCAGTTCTTC. Protein product: CASSDFSGSRYNEQFF. This sequence joins TRBV6-4 and TRBJ2-1; 9 bases align to TRBD2. CDR1 is MRHNA and CDR2 is SNTAGT in the germline V gene. This CDR3 is 16 amino acids long. The ends lost 1 base at V and 4 bases at J; junction bases unmatched: 5.

The CDR3 sequence is CAISDGGRGYNEQFF. CDR3 nucleotides: TGTGCCATCAGTGACGGCGGGAGAGGGTACAATGAGCAGTTCTTC. The chain carries TRBV10-3 and TRBJ2-1, with 7 bases fitting TRBD2. Per germline, CDR1 ENHRY and CDR2 SYGVKD. The CDR3 consists of 15 residues. J was trimmed by 4 bases and V by 3 bases; bases with no gene match: 6.

The V gene is TRBV11-2, the J gene TRBJ1-5; no definite D call. This CDR3 has 12 residues. Per germline, CDR1 SGHAT and CDR2 FQNNGV. With 2 bases removed from V and 9 bases from J, the gap between germline ends came to 8 bases. CDR3 DNA: TGTGCCAGCAGCTTATATCGGGGGCCCCAGCATTTT. As protein: CASSLYRGPQHF.

The chain uses TRBV6-5 and TRBJ2-7; 8 bases align to TRBD1. The CDR3 loop spans 14 amino acids. The V gene's germline CDR1 is MNHEY and CDR2 SVGAGI. Losses at the gene ends were 11 bases for V and 3 bases for J; bases not matched to a gene: 12. The CDR3 sequence: CAASTGGSHYEQYF. In DNA form, the CDR3 reads TGTGCCGCCTCTACAGGGGGGTCCCACTACGAGCAGTACTTC.

The J gene is TRBJ2-6, the V gene TRBV19; possibly TRBD2 for D (5 bases). V was trimmed by 8 bases and J by 0 bases, leaving 8 bases between them. The CDR3 spans 14 residues. Germline loops: CDR1 LNHDA, CDR2 SQIVND (reference sequence). The CDR3 DNA reads TGTGCCAGTCTACGGGGCTCTGGGGCCAACGTCCTGACTTTC. As protein: CASLRGSGANVLTF.

The V call is TRBV6-5, the J call TRBJ1-6; TRBD1 matches 8 bases. J lost 6 bases, V lost 6 bases, and 7 bases had no gene match. The CDR3 has 15 amino acids. Per the germline V gene, CDR1 is MNHEY and CDR2 is SVGAGI. CDR3 in DNA: TGTGCCAGCAGATTTACGACAGGGGCTAATTCACCCCTCCACTTT. Translated, it gives CASRFTTGANSPLHF.

J is TRBJ2-1 and V is TRBV19; possible D gene TRBD1, 7 bases. V shed 7 bases and J shed 2 bases, with 12 bases lying between them. The CDR3 totals 14 residues. Germline V gene data show CDR1 as LNHDA and CDR2 as SQIVND (reference sequence). Here the CDR3 reads CASTQGGTYNEQFF. The DNA of the CDR3 is TGTGCCAGTACCCAGGGGGGCACCTACAATGAGCAGTTCTTC.

As for this clone: Within the sample, other DNA sequences also encode this same CDR3. This chain connects TRBV9 to TRBJ2-7, with D possibly being TRBD2 (5 bases). Per the germline V gene, CDR1 is SGDLS and CDR2 is YYNGEE. Trimming shortened V by 4 bases and J by 2 bases, and 10 bases separated the two germline ends. The CDR3 length is 13 residues. CDR3 bases: TGTGCCAGCAGCCCCCAGCGGACCTACGAGCAGTACTTC. This sequence encodes CASSPQRTYEQYF.

The chain recombines TRBV10-3 with TRBJ2-7; the D is unclear. Germline values: CDR1 ENHRY, CDR2 SYGVKD. Trimming removed 0 bases from V and 0 bases from J, with 3 bases in between. The CDR3 is 13 amino acids. CDR3 DNA: TGTGCCATCAGTGAGTCGAGCTCCTACGAGCAGTACTTC. It encodes CAISESSSYEQYF.